Sequencing of this T cell receptor beta chain was carried out in a study of blood T cells in healthy people across ages. Combining a sample-barcoded 5' primer with a J-beta primer mix, a second PCR ran for roughly 7 to 12 cycles. Each cDNA molecule was tagged by a template-switch adaptor with 12 random nucleotides. One entry per CDR3 protein, called by TCRdb with MiXCR from the 5' RACE reads. The sample lists approximately 1.5 million distinct CDR3 sequences; under 55% were seen once. This clonotype was counted a few times. Its antigen is currently unknown. Findings of the study overall: There were more naive CD4+ cells and higher diversity in long-lived donors than in aged donors. Diversity of TCR beta per million T cells declined in a roughly linear way with age.

Donors were healthy Caucasian individuals from Russia aged about 6 to 90. Sequenced sample: blood. This TCR derives from a woman under 30 in good health.

The CDR3 loop reads CASSHGDKNYEQYF. DNA of the CDR3: TGTGCCAGCAGCCATGGGGACAAGAACTACGAGCAGTACTTC. V is TRBV11-2 and J is TRBJ2-7; TRBD1 is a possible D gene (6 bases). Trimming took 5 bases from V and 3 from J, leaving 14 bases between them. Germline assignment: CDR1 SGHAT and CDR2 FQNNGV. CDR3 length: 14 residues.